Below, 14 T cell receptor beta chains from the same sample are listed, as sequenced in a study of blood T cell repertoires in COVID-19 (dated by TCRdb to the early 2020s). Library method: the immunoSEQ multiplex PCR assay. The table was pulled from immuneACCESS by TCRdb, which kept in-frame rearrangements only. Such tables lose some clones; where checked, under half of the loss comes from unresolved V genes, and the rest has no known cause. The sample table lists about 180,000 clones, over 75% of them with a count of one. The leading ten clones occupy about 3.3% of the sample. Source material: peripheral blood. The receptors here all came from a man aged 55 to 70 with acute or convalescent COVID-19.

The rearrangement joins TRBV4-3 to TRBJ2-7, with D possibly TRBD1 on 7 matching bases. The germline CDR1 and CDR2 sequences are LGHNA and YSLEER. V was pared by 3 bases and J by 1 base, with 19 bases between. This CDR3 spans 17 amino acids. CDR3 loop: CASSQGTVLGGSYEQYF. The CDR3 region has the DNA TGCGCCAGCAGCCAGGGGACAGTCCTCGGGGGATCCTACGAGCAGTACTTC.

The chain combines TRBV28 with TRBJ1-5, with TRBD1 as a possible D gene (6 bases). The V end was cut by 7 bases, the J end by 6 bases, with 13 bases between. The CDR3 runs 13 residues. The germline V gene has CDR1 MDHEN and CDR2 SYDVKM. CDR3 bases: TGTGCCAGCACGCACAGGGAGGGTCAGCCCCAGCATTTT. Encoded protein: CASTHREGQPQHF.

The chain joins TRBV9 to TRBJ2-3, with 10 bases matching TRBD2. From germline, CDR1 is SGDLS and CDR2 YYNGEE. The CDR3 consists of 20 residues. The J segment lost 1 base and the V segment lost 0 bases, leaving 14 bases of the junction unmatched. DNA for the CDR3: TGTGCCAGCAGCGTAGCTACGTTAGCGGGAGGTTCCGCCGGCACAGATACGCAGTATTTT. Translated, it gives CASSVATLAGGSAGTDTQYF.

This sequence joins TRBV30 and TRBJ1-5, with D maybe TRBD1 (5 bases). The CDR3 runs 13 residues. V was cut by 3 bases and J by 4 bases, with 10 bases left in between. The V gene's germline CDR1 is GTSNPN and CDR2 SVGIG (reference sequence). The CDR3 coding sequence is TGTGCCTGGAGCCAGGGAGGGAATCAGCCCCAGCATTTT. Encoded protein: CAWSQGGNQPQHF.

This chain links TRBV7-9 with TRBJ2-7, with 7 bases matching TRBD1. J lost 5 bases, V lost 0 bases, and 7 bases had no gene match. CDR1 is SEHNR, CDR2 FQNEAQ, per germline (reference sequence). The CDR3 runs to 15 residues. The CDR3 nucleotides read TGTGCCAGCAGCTTAGCGGGGGACAGTAACCACGAGCAGTACTTC. Translated, it gives CASSLAGDSNHEQYF.

This clone was seen more than once but under ten times. This rearrangement joins TRBV3-1 (or the pseudogene TRBV3-2) to TRBJ2-1; TRBD2 is a possible D gene (6 bases). The germline V and J ends were trimmed by 4 bases and 5 bases, with 18 bases remaining between them. The CDR3 covers 16 residues. Per germline, CDR1 LGHDT and CDR2 YNNKEL (reference sequence). The CDR3 coding sequence is TGTGCCAGCAGCCTCCGCTCGGGACTCGACAACAATGAGCAGTTCTTC. Translating it yields CASSLRSGLDNNEQFF.

V is TRBV28 and J is TRBJ1-3; the match to TRBD1 covers 9 bases. V was pared by 11 bases and J by 5 bases, with 7 bases of the junction left unmatched. Germline CDR1 MDHEN, CDR2 SYDVKM. The CDR3 extends over 13 amino acids. The CDR3 sequence is CASTGGVRNTIYF. As DNA, the CDR3 is TGTGCCTCTACAGGGGGCGTACGAAACACCATATATTTT.

J is TRBJ2-6 and V is TRBV19; D unresolved. Germline V CDR1 and CDR2: LNHDA, SQIVND (reference sequence). The CDR3 contains 16 residues. V was clipped by 6 bases and J by 2 bases, with 14 bases between them. For the CDR3, the DNA is TGTGCCAGTAGGTTCGGCAGAGGCCCTGGGGCCAACGTCCTGACTTTC. As protein: CASRFGRGPGANVLTF.

The rearrangement links TRBV18 to TRBJ2-2, with D tentatively TRBD2 (6 bases). The CDR3 runs to 13 residues. Germline V gene lookup returns CDR1 KGHSH and CDR2 LQKENI. V lost 3 bases, J lost 5 bases, and 7 bases lay in between. CDR3 protein: CASSPGTTGELFF. The CDR3 DNA sequence: TGTGCCAGCTCACCCGGGACTACCGGGGAGCTGTTTTTT.

The chain joins TRBV19 to TRBJ2-1; the match to TRBD2 covers 8 bases. The CDR3 consists of 16 residues. Germline V lookup: CDR1 LNHDA, CDR2 SQIVND (reference sequence). V was clipped by 3 bases and J by 0 bases; unmatched bases: 4. CDR3 region: CASSIRLASSYNEQFF. The CDR3 coding sequence is TGTGCCAGTAGTATTAGACTAGCGAGCTCCTACAATGAGCAGTTCTTC.

The chain uses TRBV30 and TRBJ2-7; D might be TRBD2 (5 bases). Germline values: CDR1 GTSNPN, CDR2 SVGIG (reference sequence). V lost 4 bases, J lost 1 base, and 11 bases lay in between. This CDR3 has 13 residues. The CDR3 sequence: CAWNTGRSYEQYF. The CDR3 nucleotides read TGTGCCTGGAACACGGGAAGGTCCTACGAGCAGTACTTC.

In this sample, this clone turned up a few times. This rearrangement joins TRBV19 to TRBJ2-1, with 11 bases aligning to TRBD2. Germline CDR1 reads LNHDA; CDR2 reads SQIVND (reference sequence). Trimming cost V 5 bases and J 6 bases; bases outside gene matches: 6. The CDR3 is 15 amino acids. The CDR3 DNA is TGTGCCAGTAGTGCGGGACTAGCGGCCCTCAATGAGCAGTTCTTC. Its protein is CASSAGLAALNEQFF.

V usage is TRBV7-8 and J usage is TRBJ2-3; no reliable D call. The CDR3 length is 17 residues. Germline CDR1 reads SGHVS; CDR2 reads FQNEAQ. V lost 1 base, J lost 2 bases, and 16 bases lay in between. The CDR3 region has the DNA TGTGCCAGCAGCTTAGTGGGCAGGCAACGACCCACAGATACGCAGTATTTT. Translation gives CASSLVGRQRPTDTQYF. The complete variable domain, with remaining parts taken from reference TRBV7-8 and TRBJ2-3, reads GAGVSQSPRYKVAKRGQDVALRCDPISGHVSLFWYQQALGQGPEFLTYFQNEAQLDKSGLPSDRFFAERPEGSVSTLKIQRTQQEDSAVYLCASSLVGRQRPTDTQYFGPGTRLTVL.

V is TRBV18 and J is TRBJ2-5; a possible D gene is TRBD2 (5 bases). Germline CDR1 and CDR2: KGHSH and LQKENI. The V gene lost 3 bases and the J gene lost 5 bases, with 16 bases spanning the gap. The CDR3 is 15 amino acids. CDR3 loop: CASSPVRDLGETQYF. In nucleotides, the CDR3 is TGTGCCAGCTCACCCGTCCGGGATCTCGGCGAGACCCAGTACTTC.